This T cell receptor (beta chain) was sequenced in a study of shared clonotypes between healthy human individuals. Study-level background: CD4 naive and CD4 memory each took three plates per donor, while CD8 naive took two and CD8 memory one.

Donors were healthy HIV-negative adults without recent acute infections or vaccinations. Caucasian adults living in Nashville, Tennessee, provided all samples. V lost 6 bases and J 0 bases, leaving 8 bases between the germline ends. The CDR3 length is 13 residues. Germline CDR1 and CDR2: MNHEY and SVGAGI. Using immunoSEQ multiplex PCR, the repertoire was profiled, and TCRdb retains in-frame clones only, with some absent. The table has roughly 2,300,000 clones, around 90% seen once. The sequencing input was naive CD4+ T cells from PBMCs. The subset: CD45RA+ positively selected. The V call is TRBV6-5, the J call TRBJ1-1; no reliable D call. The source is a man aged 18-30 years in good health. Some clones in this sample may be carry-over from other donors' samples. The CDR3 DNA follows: TGTGCCAGCAGACTTGACATGAACACTGAAGCTTTCTTT. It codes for CASRLDMNTEAFF.